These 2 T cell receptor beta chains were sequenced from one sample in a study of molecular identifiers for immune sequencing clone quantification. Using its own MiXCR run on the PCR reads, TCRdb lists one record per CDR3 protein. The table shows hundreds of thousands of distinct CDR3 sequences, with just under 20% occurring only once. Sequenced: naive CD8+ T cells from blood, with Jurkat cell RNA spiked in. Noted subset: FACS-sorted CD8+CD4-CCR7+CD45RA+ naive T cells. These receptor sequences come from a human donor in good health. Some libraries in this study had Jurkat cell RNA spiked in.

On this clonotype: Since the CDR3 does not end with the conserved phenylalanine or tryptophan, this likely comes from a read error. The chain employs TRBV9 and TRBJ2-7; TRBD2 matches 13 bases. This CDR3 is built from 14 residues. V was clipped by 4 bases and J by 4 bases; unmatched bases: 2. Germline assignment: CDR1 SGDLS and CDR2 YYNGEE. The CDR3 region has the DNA TGTGCCAGCAGCCAGGGACTAGCGGGGTACGAGCAGTACCTC. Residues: CASSQGLAGYEQYL.

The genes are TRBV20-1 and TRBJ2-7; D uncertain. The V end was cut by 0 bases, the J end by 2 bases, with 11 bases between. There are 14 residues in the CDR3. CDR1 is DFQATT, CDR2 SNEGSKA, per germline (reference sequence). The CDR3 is CSARDISTPYEQYF. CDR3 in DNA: TGCAGTGCTAGAGATATCTCAACCCCCTACGAGCAGTACTTC.